This T cell receptor (beta chain) was identified in a study of PD-1 blockade in classical Hodgkin lymphoma (dated by TCRdb to 2018 to 2021). Notes on the research overall: Nivolumab dosing was 3 mg/kg intravenously every 2 weeks, continuing until either disease progression or unacceptable toxicity. The study used TCR beta sequencing and CyTOF to define a peripheral blood immune signature of response to PD-1 blockade in classical Hodgkin lymphoma.

Broader findings and caveats from the paper: The study was restricted to a single clinical trial cohort, and the causes of repertoire differences, possibly disease activity or prior therapy, were left undefined. Baseline diversity similar to that of newly diagnosed patients was observed in trial patients achieving complete response, whereas significantly lower diversity was observed in partial responders and progressors. Baseline TCR diversity was reported to be lower in newly diagnosed patients than in healthy donors, and even lower in relapsed/refractory patients. CD4+ but not CD8+ TCR diversity rose significantly by C4D1 (p=0.0027 vs p=0.16), most apparent in complete responders (p=0.02). Lower diversity was seen in patients whose nivolumab began less than 1 year after ASCT, and these patients were left out of later analyses so that immune reconstitution would not confound the results.

Interpreted using the paper, the time point label stands for: cycle 4 day 1 (C4D1), after 6 weeks of nivolumab. Every trial patient had relapsed after autologous stem cell transplantation, and cohorts A, B and C differed in prior brentuximab vedotin exposure. Using a Miltenyi CD4+ T cell isolation kit, CD4+ T cells were purified from thawed PBMCs through magnetic negative selection. The trial cohort comprised some 60 patients with relapsed/refractory classical Hodgkin lymphoma whose best overall responses were complete response, partial response or progressive disease. Trial patients were treated with single-agent nivolumab in the multi-cohort phase II CheckMate 205 trial. Best overall response was determined by an independent review committee according to the 2007 International Working Group response criteria. Trial PBMCs were collected immediately before nivolumab initiation (C1D1) and during therapy at cycle 2 day 1 and cycle 4 day 1. Peripheral blood was collected in 8 mL Vacutainer Cell Preparation Tubes, from which PBMCs were isolated by centrifugation and then cryopreserved. Purified CD4+ and CD8+ fractions were generated only in cases for which an additional PBMC sample was available. On LS columns in a quadroMACS separator, the magnetically labelled cells were depleted, and the flow-through was collected as the purified fraction.

The V end loses 1 base and the J end loses 2 bases, and a stretch of 5 bases separates them. From cysteine to phenylalanine, the CDR3 is 13 amino acids long. Just CDR3 DNA is preserved here, 39 bases in frame from base 1. The germline V gene encodes CDR1 SGHVS and CDR2 FQNEAQ. A note on this clone: The clone's antigen remains unknown. Qualities for individual bases were not recorded, and no much larger clone is one base off.

Genomic DNA was extracted with the Qiagen DNeasy kit from unsorted PBMCs and from negatively selected CD4+ and CD8+ fractions. Amplification of TCR beta CDR3 regions was done by immunoSEQ multiplex PCR with primers that anneal to V and J segments. A synthetic immune receptor repertoire was used to minimize amplification bias, and any remaining bias was removed computationally after sequencing. The authors processed their data as follows. Custom Python scripts were used to quantify repertoire diversity as the Shannon entropy index. Unsorted, CD4+ and CD8+ repertoires were analyzed separately, except in combined analyses where CD4+ and CD8+ sequences were merged in silico. Clonal expansion was defined as at least a 2-fold frequency increase after treatment relative to C1D1, with a pseudocount of 0.5 for undetected baseline clones. Singleton clones were defined as clones with 0 or 1 copy at C1D1, and non-singleton clones were defined as clones with 2 or more copies. Clones expanded in unsorted samples were annotated as CD4+, CD8+ or unknown by matching protein sequences in sorted samples from the same patient. Wilcoxon tests were applied to paired samples to test diversity changes from C1D1 to C4D1. TCRdb limited this immuneACCESS table to in-frame rearrangements with V and J called. A share of clones is missing; checked studies link under half to unresolved V genes, and the rest is unexplained. V, J and clone size were drawn from that table, and D and trimming were deduced from the DNA. For this sample the table gives tens of thousands of clones, of which 75% to 90% were detected only once. The ten largest clonotypes hold about 3% of the sample.

This receptor chain uses TRBV7-8 and TRBJ1-2; no D segment can be confidently identified. The clonotype comes from a human donor with classical Hodgkin lymphoma. Sequenced here: CD4+ T cells from blood, sampled before the fourth cycle of nivolumab. The DNA sequence is TGTGCCAGCAGCTTAGGGGGAAACTATGGCTACACCTTC. The encoded protein is CASSLGGNYGYTF.